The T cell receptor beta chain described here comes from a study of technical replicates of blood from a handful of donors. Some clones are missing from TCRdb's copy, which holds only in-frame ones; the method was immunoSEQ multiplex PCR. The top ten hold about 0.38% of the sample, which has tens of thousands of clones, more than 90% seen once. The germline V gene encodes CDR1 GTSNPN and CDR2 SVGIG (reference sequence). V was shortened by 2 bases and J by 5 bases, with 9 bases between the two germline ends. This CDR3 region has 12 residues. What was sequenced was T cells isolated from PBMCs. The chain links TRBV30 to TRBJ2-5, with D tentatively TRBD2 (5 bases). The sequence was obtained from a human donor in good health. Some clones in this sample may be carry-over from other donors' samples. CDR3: CAWSSGGETQYF. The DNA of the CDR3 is TGTGCCTGGAGTAGCGGTGGGGAGACCCAGTACTTC.